The 30 T cell receptor beta chains below all came from one sample that was sequenced in a study of shared clonotypes between healthy human individuals. Method: immunoSEQ multiplex PCR; TCRdb's copy keeps in-frame clones and lacks some. This sample has hundreds of thousands of clones, with 77% found just once. Material for sequencing was PBMCs. The source of these receptors is a woman between 40 and 55 years old in good health. Some clones in this sample may be carry-over from other donors' samples.

V usage is TRBV9 and J usage is TRBJ2-3; 16 bases agree with TRBD2. J gave up 0 bases and V 3 bases, and 4 bases lay outside the gene matches. Germline CDR1 SGDLS, CDR2 YYNGEE. There are 18 residues in the CDR3. CDR3 in DNA: TGTGCCAGCAGCGGGGGACTAGCGGGAGGGACTAGCACAGATACGCAGTATTTT. Translated, it gives CASSGGLAGGTSTDTQYF. The complete variable domain, with remaining parts taken from reference TRBV9 and TRBJ2-3, reads DSGVTQTPKHLITATGQRVTLRCSPRSGDLSVYWYQQSLDQGLQFLIQYYNGEERAKGNILERFSAQQFPDLHSELNLSSLELGDSALYFCASSGGLAGGTSTDTQYFGPGTRLTVL.

For this clone: A much bigger clone sits one base away, suggesting this may be a read error. The gene calls are TRBV29-1 and TRBJ2-3; D possibly uses TRBD1 or TRBD2 (5 bases each). The CDR3 contains 16 residues. Trimming pared 6 bases from V and 1 base from J, leaving 20 bases between. Germline V gene lookup returns CDR1 SQVTM and CDR2 ANQGSEA. In DNA, the CDR3 is TGCAGCGTGGCCGGGACGGAGAAGTCTGGCACAGATACGCAGTATTTT. This codes for CSVAGTEKSGTDTQYF.

The CDR3 here is CASRPTGGQETQYF. The CDR3 DNA reads as TGTGCCAGCAGACCCACAGGGGGCCAGGAGACCCAGTACTTC. The rearrangement links TRBV6-6 to TRBJ2-5, with TRBD1 matching 9 bases. With V trimmed by 6 bases and J by 5 bases, 7 bases remained unmatched. Looked up from germline, CDR1 is MNHNY and CDR2 is SVGAGI (reference sequence). This CDR3 is 14 amino acids long.

This sequence joins TRBV7-3 and TRBJ2-4, with D perhaps TRBD2 (6 bases). This CDR3 contains 13 residues. Trimming shortened V by 2 bases and J by 9 bases, and 11 bases separated the two germline ends. The germline CDR1 and CDR2 sequences are SGHTA and FQGTGA. CDR3 in amino acids: CASSLGAGSIQYF. The CDR3 DNA sequence: TGTGCCAGCAGCTTAGGGGCGGGGTCCATTCAGTACTTC. Full variable domain (missing parts from reference TRBV7-3 and TRBJ2-4): GAGVSQTPSNKVTEKGKYVELRCDPISGHTALYWYRQSLGQGPEFLIYFQGTGAADDSGLPNDRFFAVRPEGSVSTLKIQRTERGDSAVYLCASSLGAGSIQYFGAGTRLSVL.

The chain is built from TRBV5-1 and TRBJ1-1; 10 bases align to TRBD1. J gave up 1 base and V 3 bases, and 9 bases lay outside the gene matches. The CDR3 sequence is 17 residues long. Germline assignment: CDR1 SGHRS and CDR2 YFSETQ. The CDR3 DNA reads as TGCGCCAGCAGCTCCCCGGGACAGGGGAGAGGGAACACTGAAGCTTTCTTT. Translated: CASSSPGQGRGNTEAFF. The variable domain in full, with the rest retrieved from reference TRBV5-1 and TRBJ1-1, is KAGVTQTPRYLIKTRGQQVTLSCSPISGHRSVSWYQQTPGQGLQFLFEYFSETQRNKGNFPGRFSGRQFSNSRSEMNVSTLELGDSALYLCASSSPGQGRGNTEAFFGQGTRLTVV.

CDR3 sequence (DNA): TGTGCCAGCAGCAACGCCGGGTCACAAGAGACCCAGTACTTC. This translates into CASSNAGSQETQYF. The V and J genes are TRBV7-2 and TRBJ2-5; D is ambiguous. CDR1 and CDR2 (germline): SGHTA, FQGNSA. Trimming removed 5 bases from V and 2 bases from J, with 12 bases in between. The CDR3 is made up of 14 amino acids.

The gene calls are TRBV5-1 and TRBJ2-1, with 8 bases identical to TRBD1. The germline CDR1 and CDR2 sequences are SGHRS and YFSETQ. The CDR3 runs 15 residues. The ends lost 2 bases at V and 5 bases at J; junction bases unmatched: 6. The CDR3 loop is CASSFVRTGHNEQFF. The CDR3 DNA reads TGCGCCAGCAGCTTTGTCCGGACAGGGCACAATGAGCAGTTCTTC.

The J gene is TRBJ1-1, the V gene TRBV2, with D perhaps TRBD1 (6 bases). With 7 bases removed from V and 4 bases from J, the gap between germline ends came to 16 bases. Germline-derived CDR1 and CDR2 are SNHLY and FYNNEI. The CDR3 contains 14 residues. The CDR3 bases are TGTGCCAGCAACCTACAGGGCGGTGGCACTGAAGCTTTCTTT. Amino acid sequence: CASNLQGGGTEAFF.

The CDR3 loop is CASGLAALGYTQYF. The CDR3 bases are TGTGCTAGTGGTTTGGCCGCCCTCGGTTATACGCAGTATTTT. V is TRBV12-5 and J is TRBJ2-3; D unresolved. The CDR3 extends over 14 amino acids. Germline CDR1 and CDR2: LGHNT and FRNRAP. V was cut by 1 base and J by 7 bases, with 12 bases left in between.

The rearrangement joins TRBV2 to TRBJ1-5; TRBD1 might be the D (6 bases). Germline lookup yields CDR1 SNHLY and CDR2 FYNNEI. The CDR3 consists of 17 residues. Trimming cost V 1 base and J 3 bases, with 16 bases left between them. The CDR3 bases are TGTGCCAGCAGTGAAGGTTATGGGGGCTCCCACAATCAGCCCCAGCATTTT. It yields the protein CASSEGYGGSHNQPQHF.

The chain carries TRBV27 and TRBJ2-5, with 9 bases that match TRBD2. The V and J ends lost 4 bases and 5 bases, in that order; junction bases with no gene match: 14. CDR1 is MNHEY and CDR2 is SMNVEV in the germline V gene (reference sequence). This CDR3 is 17 amino acids long. The CDR3 sequence is CASSSHRMREGRETQYF. The DNA of the CDR3 is TGTGCCAGCAGTTCGCACCGTATGCGGGAGGGTCGGGAGACCCAGTACTTC.

The chain recombines TRBV5-1 with TRBJ2-7; a weak D match, TRBD2 (6 bases). CDR1 and CDR2 from the germline V gene are SGHRS and YFSETQ. V lost 4 bases and J 0 bases, leaving 11 bases between the germline ends. The CDR3 extends over 14 amino acids. CDR3 sequence reads: CASSLSGFSYEQYF. The CDR3 bases are TGCGCCAGCAGCCTCAGCGGGTTCTCCTACGAGCAGTACTTC.

This clone was counted once. The chain has TRBV9 and TRBJ2-3, with a weak D call TRBD1 (6 bases). Germline CDR1 SGDLS, CDR2 YYNGEE. V lost 0 bases and J lost 0, with 8 bases in between. The CDR3 length is 15 residues. In DNA form, the CDR3 reads TGTGCCAGCAGCGTAGGGACAGCTAGCACAGATACGCAGTATTTT. It encodes CASSVGTASTDTQYF.

As for this clone: Other DNA sequences in this sample translate to the same CDR3. The gene calls are TRBV2 and TRBJ2-3; TRBD2 might be the D (5 bases). V shed 4 bases and J shed 2 bases, with 13 bases lying between them. The CDR3 sequence is 15 residues long. Germline loops: CDR1 SNHLY, CDR2 FYNNEI. The CDR3 DNA follows: TGTGCCAGCAGTGTAGAGCGAGGGCTCACAGATACGCAGTATTTT. It is translated as CASSVERGLTDTQYF.

With respect to this clone: In this CDR3 the conserved last residue, phenylalanine or tryptophan, is missing, so a read error is likely. The V and J genes are TRBV30 and TRBJ1-1; D perhaps matches TRBD1 (6 bases). CDR3 length: 12 residues. Per the germline V gene, CDR1 is GTSNPN and CDR2 is SVGIG (reference sequence). Trimming stripped 6 bases from V and 1 base from J, with 9 bases between. CDR3 in DNA: TGTGCCTGTTACAGGGCGAACACTGAAGCTTTCCTT. This translates into CACYRANTEAFL.

This clone was recorded once. The V and J genes are TRBV29-1 and TRBJ2-3; D may be TRBD2 (5 bases). The ends were cut back, 2 bases at V and 2 bases at J, with 8 bases in the middle. The CDR3 is 13 amino acids. Germline CDR1 SQVTM, CDR2 ANQGSEA. The CDR3 loop is CSVESDYTDTQYF. DNA of the CDR3: TGCAGCGTTGAATCTGACTACACAGATACGCAGTATTTT.

As for this clone: A far larger clone is one nucleotide away, so this likely arose from a read error. This chain connects TRBV7-2 to TRBJ1-1; the D gene is possibly TRBD1 (6 bases). The germline V gene encodes CDR1 SGHTA and CDR2 FQGNSA. The CDR3 sequence is 13 residues long. CDR3 loop: CASIWTANTEASF. In DNA, the CDR3 is TGTGCCAGCATATGGACAGCGAACACTGAAGCTTCCTTT.

The rearrangement uses TRBV29-1 and TRBJ2-1; D may be TRBD1 (6 bases). CDR1 and CDR2 from the germline V gene are SQVTM and ANQGSEA. Trimming removed 7 bases at V and 4 bases at J, with 14 bases between. The CDR3 is 13 residues long. The CDR3 coding sequence is TGCAGCGGTATAGGACAGAGATACAATGAGCAGTTCTTC. Its translation: CSGIGQRYNEQFF.

There are a few counts of this clone. This sequence joins TRBV6-1 and TRBJ2-7, with D uncertain. The germline CDR1 and CDR2 sequences are MNHNS and SASEGT. The CDR3 covers 14 residues. The germline V and J ends were trimmed by 2 bases and 0 bases, with 8 bases remaining between them. The chain's CDR3 is CASSELRSSYEQYF. In DNA form, the CDR3 reads TGTGCCAGCAGTGAACTTCGGAGCTCCTACGAGCAGTACTTC.

Notes on this clone: A read error is the likely source, as a far larger clone sits one nucleotide away. The chain recombines TRBV5-6 with TRBJ2-2; D not certain. The CDR3 consists of 13 residues. Germline CDR1 and CDR2: SGHDT and YYEEEE. Deletions cut 2 bases from V and 0 bases from J, with 2 bases between. For the CDR3, the DNA is TGTGCCAGCAGCTTAACGAACACCGGGGAGCTGTTTTTT. This encodes CASSLTNTGELFF.

The rearrangement links TRBV29-1 to TRBJ1-2, with D uncertain. Germline V lookup: CDR1 SQVTM, CDR2 ANQGSEA. V was clipped by 3 bases and J by 7 bases, with 3 bases between them. The CDR3 runs to 9 residues. CDR3 in amino acids: CSVEFGYTF. The CDR3 nucleotides are TGCAGCGTTGAGTTTGGCTACACCTTC.

The table lists this clone with many counts. One end of the junction fails to match germline, which may point to a read error. The V gene is TRBV6-6, the J gene TRBJ2-7; 10 nucleotides line up with TRBD2. CDR3 length: 12 amino acids. The germline CDR1 and CDR2 sequences are MNHNY and SVGAGI (reference sequence). The CDR3 loop is CASRAGGNEKCF. The CDR3 nucleotides read TGTGCCAGCAGAGCGGGAGGGAACGAGAAGTGCTTC.

This clone was seen repeatedly, ten times or more. The chain employs TRBV28 and TRBJ2-7; D unclear. The CDR3 spans 13 residues. The germline V gene encodes CDR1 MDHEN and CDR2 SYDVKM. Trimming shortened V by 10 bases and J by 4 bases, and 17 bases separated the two germline ends. The CDR3 sequence is CATLSRPRYEQYF. The CDR3 DNA sequence: TGTGCCACCCTCTCCCGACCGCGGTACGAGCAGTACTTC.

The gene calls are TRBV5-1 and TRBJ1-2, with 8 bases that match TRBD1. Germline lookup yields CDR1 SGHRS and CDR2 YFSETQ. The CDR3 is 13 amino acids. The junction had 5 bases not matched to a gene; V was cut back by 4 bases and J by 6 bases. Here the CDR3 reads CASSIDRGDGYTF. In DNA, the CDR3 is TGCGCCAGCAGCATAGACAGGGGTGATGGCTACACCTTC.

The chain combines TRBV5-1 with TRBJ2-1; D may correspond to TRBD1 or TRBD2 (6 bases each). V was shortened by 7 bases and J by 7 bases, with 12 bases between the two germline ends. This CDR3 has 12 residues. Germline CDR1 reads SGHRS; CDR2 reads YFSETQ. Here the CDR3 DNA reads TGCGCCAGCGAAGGAGGGGGGAATGAGCAGTTCTTC. Its translation: CASEGGGNEQFF. Drawing the rest from reference TRBV5-1 and TRBJ2-1, the complete variable domain is KAGVTQTPRYLIKTRGQQVTLSCSPISGHRSVSWYQQTPGQGLQFLFEYFSETQRNKGNFPGRFSGRQFSNSRSEMNVSTLELGDSALYLCASEGGGNEQFFGPGTRLTVL.

A word on this clone: A far larger clone is one nucleotide away, so this likely arose from a read error. The rearrangement uses TRBV28 and TRBJ1-1; the D gene is possibly TRBD1 (6 bases). The V gene's germline CDR1 is MDHEN and CDR2 SYDVKM. The CDR3 is 14 amino acids. Trimming pared 6 bases from V and 8 bases from J, leaving 19 bases between. CDR3 sequence reads: CASSAAGGTLEAFF. The CDR3 nucleotides read TGTGCCAGCAGCGCAGCGGGGGGCACGTTAGAAGCTTTCTTT.

There are a few counts of this clone. The CDR3 DNA reads as TGTGCCAGCAGTTTCGGTGGAACGGGAGCGGGAGAGACCCAGTACTTC. Encoded protein: CASSFGGTGAGETQYF. V gene TRBV27 combines with J gene TRBJ2-5; D perhaps matches TRBD2 (6 bases). This CDR3 spans 16 amino acids. The V end was cut by 3 bases, the J end by 4 bases, with 18 bases between. Germline values: CDR1 MNHEY, CDR2 SMNVEV (reference sequence).

The chain is built from TRBV15 and TRBJ1-4, with D hard to call. With 2 bases removed from V and 5 bases from J, the gap between germline ends came to 9 bases. This CDR3 region has 14 residues. CDR1 is LNHNV and CDR2 is YYDKDF in the germline V gene (reference sequence). The CDR3 sequence: CATSRQADNEKLFF. CDR3 nucleotides: TGTGCCACCAGCAGACAGGCCGACAATGAAAAACTGTTTTTT.

This clone was observed a single time. V usage is TRBV7-9 and J usage is TRBJ2-3; TRBD1 aligns across 8 bases. Unmatched junction bases numbered 11, after V lost 0 bases and J lost 6 bases. CDR1 SEHNR and CDR2 FQNEAQ come from the germline V gene (reference sequence). CDR3 length: 17 residues. In DNA form, the CDR3 reads TGTGCCAGCAGCTTAGCCACAGGGGGTGTAAGAGTCGATACGCAGTATTTT. The encoded protein is CASSLATGGVRVDTQYF.

This chain uses TRBV6-5 with TRBJ1-5, with TRBD1 matching 9 bases. CDR1 and CDR2 (germline): MNHEY, SVGAGI. The CDR3 totals 15 residues. V lost 0 bases to trimming and J lost 5 bases; unmatched junction nucleotides: 2. The CDR3: CASSYSGQGDQPQHF. The CDR3 coding sequence is TGTGCCAGCAGTTACTCGGGACAGGGCGATCAGCCCCAGCATTTT.